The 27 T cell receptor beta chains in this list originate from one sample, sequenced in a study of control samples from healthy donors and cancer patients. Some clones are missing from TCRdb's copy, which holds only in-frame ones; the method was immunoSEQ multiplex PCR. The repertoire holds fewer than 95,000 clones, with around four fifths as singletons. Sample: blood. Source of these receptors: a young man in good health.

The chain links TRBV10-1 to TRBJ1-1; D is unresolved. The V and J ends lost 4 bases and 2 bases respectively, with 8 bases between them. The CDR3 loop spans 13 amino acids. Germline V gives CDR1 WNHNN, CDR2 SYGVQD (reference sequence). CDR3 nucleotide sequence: TGCGCCAGCAGTGTCGATCTTAACACTGAAGCTTTCTTT. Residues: CASSVDLNTEAFF.

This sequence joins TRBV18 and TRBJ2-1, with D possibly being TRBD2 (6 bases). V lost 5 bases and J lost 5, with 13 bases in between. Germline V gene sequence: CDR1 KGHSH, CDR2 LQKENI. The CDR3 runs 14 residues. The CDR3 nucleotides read TGTGCCAGCTCATTTCGGGGGTTCAACAATGAGCAGTTCTTC. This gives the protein CASSFRGFNNEQFF. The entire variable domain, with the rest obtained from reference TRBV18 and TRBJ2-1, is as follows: NAGVMQNPRHLVRRRGQEARLRCSPMKGHSHVYWYRQLPEEGLKFMVYLQKENIIDESGMPKERFSAEFPKEGPSILRIQQVVRGDSAAYFCASSFRGFNNEQFFGPGTRLTVL.

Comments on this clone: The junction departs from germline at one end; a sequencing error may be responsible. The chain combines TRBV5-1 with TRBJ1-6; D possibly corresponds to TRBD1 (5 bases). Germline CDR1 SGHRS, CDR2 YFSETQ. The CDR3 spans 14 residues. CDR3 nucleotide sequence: TGCGCCAGCAGCTCGACAGTTTCTAATTCTCCCCTCCACTTT. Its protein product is CASSSTVSNSPLHF. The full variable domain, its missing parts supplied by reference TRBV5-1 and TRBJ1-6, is KAGVTQTPRYLIKTRGQQVTLSCSPISGHRSVSWYQQTPGQGLQFLFEYFSETQRNKGNFPGRFSGRQFSNSRSEMNVSTLELGDSALYLCASSSTVSNSPLHFGNGTRLTVT.

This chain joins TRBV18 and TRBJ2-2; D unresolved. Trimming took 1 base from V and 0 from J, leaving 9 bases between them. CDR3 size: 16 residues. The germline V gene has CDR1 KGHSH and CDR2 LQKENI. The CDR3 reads CASSPRQFANTGELFF. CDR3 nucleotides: TGTGCCAGCTCACCACGCCAGTTCGCGAACACCGGGGAGCTGTTTTTT.

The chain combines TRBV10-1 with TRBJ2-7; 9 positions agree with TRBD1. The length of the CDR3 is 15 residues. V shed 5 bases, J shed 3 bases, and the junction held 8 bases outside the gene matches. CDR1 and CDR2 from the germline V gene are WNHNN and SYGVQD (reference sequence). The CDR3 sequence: CASSQTSTGGYEQYF. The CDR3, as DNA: TGCGCCAGCAGTCAAACGTCGACAGGGGGCTACGAGCAGTACTTC.

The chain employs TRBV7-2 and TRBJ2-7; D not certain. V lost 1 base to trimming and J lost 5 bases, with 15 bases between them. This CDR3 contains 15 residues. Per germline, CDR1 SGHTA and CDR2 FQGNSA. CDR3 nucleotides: TGTGCCAGCAGCTTAGAGGCTCGGCCTAGGGACGAGCAGTACTTC. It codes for CASSLEARPRDEQYF.

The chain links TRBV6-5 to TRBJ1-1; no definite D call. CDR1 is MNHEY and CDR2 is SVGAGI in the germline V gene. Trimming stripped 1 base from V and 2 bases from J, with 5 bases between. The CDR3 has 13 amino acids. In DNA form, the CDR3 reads TGTGCCAGCAGTTACTTCAAAAACACTGAAGCTTTCTTT. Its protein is CASSYFKNTEAFF.

The CDR3 is CASSALAGRSGANVLTF. The CDR3 bases are TGTGCCAGCAGCGCCCTAGCGGGGCGCTCTGGGGCCAACGTCCTGACTTTC. This rearrangement joins TRBV13 to TRBJ2-6; 9 bases are shared with TRBD2. With 5 bases clipped from V and 0 bases from J, the junction kept 5 bases outside the gene matches. The CDR3 extends over 17 amino acids. Germline lookup yields CDR1 PRHDT and CDR2 FYEKMQ (reference sequence).

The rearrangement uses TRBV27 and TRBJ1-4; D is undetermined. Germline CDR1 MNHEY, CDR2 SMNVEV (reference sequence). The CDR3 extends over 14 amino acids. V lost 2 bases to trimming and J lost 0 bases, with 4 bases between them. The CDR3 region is CASSLEATNEKLFF. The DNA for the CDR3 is TGTGCCAGCAGTTTAGAAGCAACTAATGAAAAACTGTTTTTT.

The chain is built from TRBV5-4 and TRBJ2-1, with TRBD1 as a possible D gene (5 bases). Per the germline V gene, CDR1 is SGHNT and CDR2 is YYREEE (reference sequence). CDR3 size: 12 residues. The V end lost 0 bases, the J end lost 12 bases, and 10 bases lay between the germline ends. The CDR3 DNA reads TGTGCCAGCAGCTTGGATGTCCAGGGGCAGTTCTTC. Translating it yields CASSLDVQGQFF.

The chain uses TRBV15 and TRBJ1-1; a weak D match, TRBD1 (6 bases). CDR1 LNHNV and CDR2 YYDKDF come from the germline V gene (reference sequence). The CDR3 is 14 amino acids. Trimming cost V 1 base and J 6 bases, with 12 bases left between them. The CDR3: CATSRGQAVPEAFF. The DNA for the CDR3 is TGTGCCACCAGCAGAGGACAGGCTGTGCCTGAAGCTTTCTTT. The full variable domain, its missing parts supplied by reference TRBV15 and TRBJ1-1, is DAMVIQNPRYQVTQFGKPVTLSCSQTLNHNVMYWYQQKSSQAPKLLFHYYDKDFNNEADTPDNFQSRRPNTSFCFLDIRSPGLGDTAMYLCATSRGQAVPEAFFGQGTRLTVV.

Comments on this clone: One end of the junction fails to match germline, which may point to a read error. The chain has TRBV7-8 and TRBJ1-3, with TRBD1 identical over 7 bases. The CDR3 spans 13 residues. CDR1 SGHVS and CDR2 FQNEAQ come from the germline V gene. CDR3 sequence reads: CASSLGFVGQEDF. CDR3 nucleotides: TGTGCCAGCAGCTTAGGTTTCGTTGGACAGGAGGATTTT.

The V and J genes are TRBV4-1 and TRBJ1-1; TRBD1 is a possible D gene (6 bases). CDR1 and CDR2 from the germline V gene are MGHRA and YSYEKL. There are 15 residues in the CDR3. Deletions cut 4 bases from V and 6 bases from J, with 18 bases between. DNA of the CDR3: TGCGCCAGCAGCCTTGAGAAGGGGGGTAACTCTGAAGCTTTCTTT. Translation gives CASSLEKGGNSEAFF.

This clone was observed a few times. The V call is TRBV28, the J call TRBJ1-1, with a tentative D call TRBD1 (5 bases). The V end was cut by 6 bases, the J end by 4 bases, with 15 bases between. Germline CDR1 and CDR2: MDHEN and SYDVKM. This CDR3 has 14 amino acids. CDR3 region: CASRGLGEITEAFF. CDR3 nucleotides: TGTGCCAGCAGGGGATTAGGGGAAATCACTGAAGCTTTCTTT.

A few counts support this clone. CDR3 residues: CASSFGLPSTDTQYF. CDR3 in DNA: TGCGCCAGCAGCTTTGGATTACCGTCGACAGATACGCAGTATTTT. The chain recombines TRBV5-1 with TRBJ2-3; no clear D. Trimming pared 2 bases from V and 3 bases from J, leaving 13 bases between. The CDR3 covers 15 residues. CDR1 is SGHRS and CDR2 is YFSETQ in the germline V gene.

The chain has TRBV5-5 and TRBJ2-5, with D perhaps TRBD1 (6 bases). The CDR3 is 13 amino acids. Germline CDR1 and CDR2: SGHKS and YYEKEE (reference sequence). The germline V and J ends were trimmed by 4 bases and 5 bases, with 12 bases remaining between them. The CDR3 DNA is TGTGCCAGCAGCGAGGGGGTAGGGGAGACCCAGTACTTC. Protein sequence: CASSEGVGETQYF.

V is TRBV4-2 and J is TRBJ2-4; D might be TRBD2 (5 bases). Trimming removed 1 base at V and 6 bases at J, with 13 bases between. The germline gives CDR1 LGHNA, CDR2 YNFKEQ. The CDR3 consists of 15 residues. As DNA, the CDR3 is TGTGCCAGCAGCCAAGCTACGGACTCCCTAAACATTCAGTACTTC. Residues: CASSQATDSLNIQYF.

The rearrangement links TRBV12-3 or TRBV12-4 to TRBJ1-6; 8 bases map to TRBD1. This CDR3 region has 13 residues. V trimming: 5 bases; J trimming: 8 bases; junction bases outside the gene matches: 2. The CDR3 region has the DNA TGTGCCAGCAGTACGACAGGGGATTCACCCCTCCACTTT. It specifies CASSTTGDSPLHF.

CDR3 region: CASSPRGYEQYF. For the CDR3, the DNA is TGTGCCAGCAGCCCCAGGGGTTACGAGCAGTACTTC. The rearrangement links TRBV11-2 to TRBJ2-7; D is perhaps TRBD1 (6 bases). The CDR3 runs to 12 residues. The V end lost 5 bases, the J end lost 4 bases, and 9 bases lay between the germline ends. Germline values: CDR1 SGHAT, CDR2 FQNNGV.

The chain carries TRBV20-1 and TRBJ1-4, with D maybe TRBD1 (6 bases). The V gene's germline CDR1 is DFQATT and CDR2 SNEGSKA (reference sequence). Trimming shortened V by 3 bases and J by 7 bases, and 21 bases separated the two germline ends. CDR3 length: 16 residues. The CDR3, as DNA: TGCAGTGCTAGTAGTGTAAGATGGGGGGGCGGTGAAAAACTGTTTTTT. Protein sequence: CSASSVRWGGGEKLFF.

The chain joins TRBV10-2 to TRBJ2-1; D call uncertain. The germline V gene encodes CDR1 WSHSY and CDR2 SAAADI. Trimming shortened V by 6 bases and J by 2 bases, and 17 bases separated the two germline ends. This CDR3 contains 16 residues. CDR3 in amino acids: CASRRLPTATYNEQFF. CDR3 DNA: TGCGCCAGCAGGCGTCTACCGACCGCAACCTACAATGAGCAGTTCTTC.

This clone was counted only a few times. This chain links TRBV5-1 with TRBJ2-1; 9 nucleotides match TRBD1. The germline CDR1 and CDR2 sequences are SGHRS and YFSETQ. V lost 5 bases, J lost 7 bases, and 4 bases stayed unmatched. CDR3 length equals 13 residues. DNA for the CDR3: TGCGCCAGCAGAGGGACAGGGAGAAATGAGCAGTTCTTC. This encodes CASRGTGRNEQFF.

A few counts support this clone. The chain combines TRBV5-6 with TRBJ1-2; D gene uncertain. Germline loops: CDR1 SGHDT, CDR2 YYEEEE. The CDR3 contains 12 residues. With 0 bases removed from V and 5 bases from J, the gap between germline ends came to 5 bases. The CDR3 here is CASSLGGYGYTF. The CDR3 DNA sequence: TGTGCCAGCAGCTTGGGCGGATATGGCTACACCTTC.

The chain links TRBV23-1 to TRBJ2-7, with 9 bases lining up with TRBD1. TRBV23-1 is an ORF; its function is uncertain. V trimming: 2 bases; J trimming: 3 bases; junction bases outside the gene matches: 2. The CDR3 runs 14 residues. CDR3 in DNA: TGCGCCAGCAGTCAACGGGGACAGGGCTACGAGCAGTACTTC. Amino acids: CASSQRGQGYEQYF.

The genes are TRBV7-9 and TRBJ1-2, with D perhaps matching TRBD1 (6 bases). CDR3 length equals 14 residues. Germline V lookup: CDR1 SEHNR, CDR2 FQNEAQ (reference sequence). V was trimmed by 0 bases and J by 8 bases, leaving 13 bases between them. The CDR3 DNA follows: TGTGCCAGCAGCTTAGCGTCAGGGGCGCGCGGCTACACCTTC. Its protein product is CASSLASGARGYTF.

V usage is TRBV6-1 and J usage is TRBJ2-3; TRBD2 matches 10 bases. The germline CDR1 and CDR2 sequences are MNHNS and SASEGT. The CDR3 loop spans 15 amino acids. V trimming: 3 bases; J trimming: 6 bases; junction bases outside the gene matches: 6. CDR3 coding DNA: TGTGCCAGCAGTGAGCAGCGGGGGGGGCTTGATACGCAGTATTTT. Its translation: CASSEQRGGLDTQYF.

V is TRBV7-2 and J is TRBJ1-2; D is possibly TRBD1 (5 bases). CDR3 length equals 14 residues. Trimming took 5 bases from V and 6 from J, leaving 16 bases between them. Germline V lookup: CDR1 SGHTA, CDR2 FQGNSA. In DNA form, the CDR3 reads TGTGCCAGCAGCCCAGGTATAAGGGGAGATGGCTACACCTTC. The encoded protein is CASSPGIRGDGYTF.